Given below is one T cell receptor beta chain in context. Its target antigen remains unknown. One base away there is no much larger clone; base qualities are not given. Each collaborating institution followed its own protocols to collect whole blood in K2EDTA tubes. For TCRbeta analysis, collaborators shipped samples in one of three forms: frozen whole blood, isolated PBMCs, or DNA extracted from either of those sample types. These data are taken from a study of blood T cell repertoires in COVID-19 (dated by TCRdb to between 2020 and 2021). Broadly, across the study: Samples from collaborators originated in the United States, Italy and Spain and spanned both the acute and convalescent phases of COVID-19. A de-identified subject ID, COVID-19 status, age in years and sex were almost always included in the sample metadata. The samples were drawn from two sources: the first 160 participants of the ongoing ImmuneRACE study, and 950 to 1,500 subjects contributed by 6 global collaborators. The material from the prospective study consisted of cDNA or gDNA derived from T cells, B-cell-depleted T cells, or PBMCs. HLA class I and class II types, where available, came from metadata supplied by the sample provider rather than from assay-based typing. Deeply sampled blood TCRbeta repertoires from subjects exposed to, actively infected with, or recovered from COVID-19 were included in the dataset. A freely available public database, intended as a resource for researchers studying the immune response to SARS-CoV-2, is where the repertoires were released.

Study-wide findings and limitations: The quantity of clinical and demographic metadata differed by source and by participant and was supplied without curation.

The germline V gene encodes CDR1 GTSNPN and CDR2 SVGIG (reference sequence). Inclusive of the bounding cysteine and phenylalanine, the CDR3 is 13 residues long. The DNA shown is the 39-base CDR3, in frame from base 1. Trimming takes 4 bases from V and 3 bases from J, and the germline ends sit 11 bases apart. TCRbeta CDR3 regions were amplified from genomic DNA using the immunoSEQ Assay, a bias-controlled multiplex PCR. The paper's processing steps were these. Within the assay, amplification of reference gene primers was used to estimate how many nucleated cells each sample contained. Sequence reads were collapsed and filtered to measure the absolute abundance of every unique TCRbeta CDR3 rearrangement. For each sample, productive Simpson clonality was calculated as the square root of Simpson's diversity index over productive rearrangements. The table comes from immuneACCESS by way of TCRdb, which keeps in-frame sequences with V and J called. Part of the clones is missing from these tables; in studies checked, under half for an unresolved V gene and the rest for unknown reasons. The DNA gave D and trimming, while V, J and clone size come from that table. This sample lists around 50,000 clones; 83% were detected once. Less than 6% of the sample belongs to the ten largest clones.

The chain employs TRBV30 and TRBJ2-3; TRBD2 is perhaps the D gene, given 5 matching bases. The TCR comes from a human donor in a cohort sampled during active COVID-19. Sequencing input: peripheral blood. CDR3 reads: CAWTLLATDTQYF. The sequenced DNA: TGTGCCTGGACCCTTCTAGCAACAGATACGCAGTATTTT.